This T cell receptor beta chain was identified during a study of blood T cell repertoires in COVID-19. V was clipped by 4 bases and J by 5 bases; unmatched bases: 1. Germline V gene lookup returns CDR1 WNHNN and CDR2 SYGVQD (reference sequence). This CDR3 has 13 residues. The protocol was immunoSEQ multiplex PCR, while the TCRdb copy is restricted to in-frame clones and leaves out a portion. The data contain about 160,000 clones, roughly 80% of them singletons. The clonotype comes from a man between 60 and 75 years old with acute or convalescent COVID-19. The chain uses TRBV10-1 and TRBJ2-5, with 10 bases that match TRBD1. The sample taken for sequencing was peripheral blood. The CDR3 DNA reads TGCGCCAGCAGTGCGGGACAGGGGGAGACCCAGTACTTC. This encodes CASSAGQGETQYF.